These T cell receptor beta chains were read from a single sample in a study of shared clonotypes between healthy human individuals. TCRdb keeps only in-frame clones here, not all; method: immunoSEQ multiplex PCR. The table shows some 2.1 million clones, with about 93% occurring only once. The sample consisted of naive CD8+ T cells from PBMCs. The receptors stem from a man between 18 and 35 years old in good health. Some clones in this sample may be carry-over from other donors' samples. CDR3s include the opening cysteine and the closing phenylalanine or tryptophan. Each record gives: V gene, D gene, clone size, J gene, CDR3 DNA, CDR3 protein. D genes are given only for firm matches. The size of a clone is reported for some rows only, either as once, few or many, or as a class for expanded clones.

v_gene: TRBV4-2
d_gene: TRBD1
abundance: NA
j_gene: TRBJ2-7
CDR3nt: TGTGCCAGCAGCCAAGATCAAGGGACAGGGACCTACGAGCAGTACTTC
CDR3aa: CASSQDQGTGTYEQYF

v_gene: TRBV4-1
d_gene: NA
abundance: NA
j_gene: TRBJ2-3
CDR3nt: TGCGCCAGCAGCCAAGTTGCAGGGTCTAGCTCCTCCACAGATACGCAGTATTTT
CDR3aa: CASSQVAGSSSSTDTQYF

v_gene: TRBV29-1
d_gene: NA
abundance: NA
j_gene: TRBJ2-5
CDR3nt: TGCAGCGTTGAGGCAGAACCCGGGACCCAGTACTTC
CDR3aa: CSVEAEPGTQYF

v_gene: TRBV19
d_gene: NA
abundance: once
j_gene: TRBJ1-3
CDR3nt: TGTGCCCGGAAGAGAAAAGACAACTCTGGAAACACCATATATTTT
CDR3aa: CARKRKDNSGNTIYF

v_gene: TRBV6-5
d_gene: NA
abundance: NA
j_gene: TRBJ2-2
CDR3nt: TGTGCCAGCAGTTCCCCAGGGGCCAACACCGGGGAGCTGTTTTTT
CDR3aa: CASSSPGANTGELFF

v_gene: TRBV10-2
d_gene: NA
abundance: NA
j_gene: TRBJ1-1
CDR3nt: TGCGCCAGCAGTGAGTCCGGGCGGGGGGAAGCTTTCTTT
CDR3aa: CASSESGRGEAFF

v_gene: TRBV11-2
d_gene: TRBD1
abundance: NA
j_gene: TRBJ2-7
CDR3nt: TGTGCCAGCAGCTCACCTCCGGGACAGGGTGCCTACGAGCAGTACTTC
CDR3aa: CASSSPPGQGAYEQYF

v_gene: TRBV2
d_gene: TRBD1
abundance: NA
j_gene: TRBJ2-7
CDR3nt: TGTGCCAGCTTCGGGACAGGGGAGGCCTACGAGCAGTACTTC
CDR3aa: CASFGTGEAYEQYF

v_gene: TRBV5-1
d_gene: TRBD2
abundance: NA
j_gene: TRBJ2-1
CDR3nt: TGCGCCAGCAGCTTGCGACTAGCGGGAGGGGTTCATGAGCAGTTCTTC
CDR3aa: CASSLRLAGGVHEQFF

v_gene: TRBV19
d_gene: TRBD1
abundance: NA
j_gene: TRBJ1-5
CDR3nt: TGTGCCAGTACTTACAACACAGGGGTGGCTCAGCCCCAGCATTTT
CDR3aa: CASTYNTGVAQPQHF

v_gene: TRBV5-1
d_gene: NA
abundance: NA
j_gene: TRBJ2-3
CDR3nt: TGCGCCAGCAGCCCAGGACAATCACGGGGAGGCACAGATACGCAGTATTTT
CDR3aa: CASSPGQSRGGTDTQYF

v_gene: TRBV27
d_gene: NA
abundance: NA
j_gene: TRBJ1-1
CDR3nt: TGTGCCAGCAGTTTATCAGCCCAGAGACAGAGAACGAACACTGAAGCTTTCTTT
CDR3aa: CASSLSAQRQRTNTEAFF

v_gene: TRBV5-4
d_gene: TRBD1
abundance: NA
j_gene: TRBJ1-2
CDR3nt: TGTGCCAGCCAGGGGGGCTATGGCTACACCTTC
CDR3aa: CASQGGYGYTF

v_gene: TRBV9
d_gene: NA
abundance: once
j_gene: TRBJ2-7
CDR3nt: TGTGCCAGCAGCGTAGAGGGCTTTCCCATTAACGAGCAGTACTTC
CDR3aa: CASSVEGFPINEQYF

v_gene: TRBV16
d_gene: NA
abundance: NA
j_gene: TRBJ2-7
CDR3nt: TGTGCCAGCAGCCAGGGGCAGGGCATGCGCGAGCAGTACTTC
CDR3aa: CASSQGQGMREQYF

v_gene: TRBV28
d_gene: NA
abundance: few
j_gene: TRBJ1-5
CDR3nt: TGTGCCACAACACTGTTTAGCAATCAGCCCCAGCATTTT
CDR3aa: CATTLFSNQPQHF

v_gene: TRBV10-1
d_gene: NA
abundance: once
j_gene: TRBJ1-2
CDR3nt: TGCGCCAGCAGCGAAGGGCTCAACTATGGCTACACCTTC
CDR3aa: CASSEGLNYGYTF

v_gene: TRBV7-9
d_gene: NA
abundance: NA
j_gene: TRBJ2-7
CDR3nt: TGTGCCAGCAGCGCCGACGCTAACTCCTACGAGCAGTACTTC
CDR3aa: CASSADANSYEQYF

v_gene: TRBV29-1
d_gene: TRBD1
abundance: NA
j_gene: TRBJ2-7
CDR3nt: TGCAGCGTTGAAGAAGAGGGGACAGGGAGGGCCTACGAGCAGTACTTC
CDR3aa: CSVEEEGTGRAYEQYF

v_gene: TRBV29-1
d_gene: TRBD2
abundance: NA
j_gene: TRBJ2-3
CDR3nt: TGCAGCGTTGAAGGGACTAGCGGAAATTCAGATACGCAGTATTTT
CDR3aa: CSVEGTSGNSDTQYF

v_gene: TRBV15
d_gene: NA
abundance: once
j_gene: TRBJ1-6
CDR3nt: TGTGCCACCAGCAGAGATCTGGCAGAGAATTCACCCCTCCACTTT
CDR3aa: CATSRDLAENSPLHF

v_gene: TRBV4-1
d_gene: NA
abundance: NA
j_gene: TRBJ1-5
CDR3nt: TGCGCCAGCAGCCGAATAACAGGAGAACATCAGCCCCAGCATTTT
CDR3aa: CASSRITGEHQPQHF

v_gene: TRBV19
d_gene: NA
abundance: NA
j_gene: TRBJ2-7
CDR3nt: TGTGCCAGTAGTTTTTCCGGGACTCCCTCCTACGAGCAGTACTTC
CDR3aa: CASSFSGTPSYEQYF

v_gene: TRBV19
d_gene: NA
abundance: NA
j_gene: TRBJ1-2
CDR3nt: TGTGCCAGTACCGAATGGGTCCGGACAGATTTCTATGGCTACACCTTC
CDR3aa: CASTEWVRTDFYGYTF

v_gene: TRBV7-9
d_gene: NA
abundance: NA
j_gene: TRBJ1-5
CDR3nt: TGTGCCAGCAGCTCCGATTTGGGCTGGGACCAGCCCCAGCATTTT
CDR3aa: CASSSDLGWDQPQHF

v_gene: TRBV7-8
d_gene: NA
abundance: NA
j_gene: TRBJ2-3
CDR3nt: TGTGCCAGCAGCATTGTCCGCCACTGGGAAGATACGCAGTATTTT
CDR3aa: CASSIVRHWEDTQYF

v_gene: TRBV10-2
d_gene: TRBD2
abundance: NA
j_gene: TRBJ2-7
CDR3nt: TGCGCCAGCAGTGATACTACCGGGACTAGCGGCGCCTACGAGCAGTACTTC
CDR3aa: CASSDTTGTSGAYEQYF

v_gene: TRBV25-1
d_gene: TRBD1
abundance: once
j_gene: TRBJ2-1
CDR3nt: TGTGCCACCTCATCCGGGACAGATTTCTTC
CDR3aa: CATSSGTDFF

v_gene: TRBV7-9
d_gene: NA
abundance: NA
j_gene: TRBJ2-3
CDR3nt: TGTGCCAGCAGCCAGGGTCCAGATACGCAGTATTTT
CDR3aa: CASSQGPDTQYF

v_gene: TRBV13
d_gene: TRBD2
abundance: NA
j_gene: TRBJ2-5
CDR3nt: TGTGCCAGCAGCCCGCGGGGGGCGGAGACCCAGTACTTC
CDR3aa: CASSPRGAETQYF

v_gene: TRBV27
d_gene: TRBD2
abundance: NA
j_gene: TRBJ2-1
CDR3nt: TGTGCCAGCAGCGACGGACTAGCGGCCTCCTACAATGAGCAGTTCTTC
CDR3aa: CASSDGLAASYNEQFF

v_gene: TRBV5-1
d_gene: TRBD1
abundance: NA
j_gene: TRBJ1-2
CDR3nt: TGCGCCAGCAGCCCGGACAGGGCGAACTATGGCTACACCTTC
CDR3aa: CASSPDRANYGYTF

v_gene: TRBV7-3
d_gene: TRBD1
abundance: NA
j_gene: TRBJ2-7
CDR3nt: TGTGCCAGCAGCTTAGAGGGACAGTTCTACGAGCAGTACTTC
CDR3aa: CASSLEGQFYEQYF

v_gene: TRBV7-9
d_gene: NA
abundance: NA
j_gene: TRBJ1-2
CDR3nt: TGTGCCAGCAGCGTATACAGGGCGGCAGGGAACTATGGCTACACCTTC
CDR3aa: CASSVYRAAGNYGYTF

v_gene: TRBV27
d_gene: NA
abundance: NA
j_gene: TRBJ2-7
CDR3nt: TGTGCCAGCGGTGGTGGGGGGAACGAGCAGTACTTC
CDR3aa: CASGGGGNEQYF

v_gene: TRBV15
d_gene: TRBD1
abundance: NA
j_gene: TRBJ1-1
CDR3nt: TGTGCCACCAGCAGAGAGGGGGACAGTGGGACTGAAGCTTTCTTT
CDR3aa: CATSREGDSGTEAFF

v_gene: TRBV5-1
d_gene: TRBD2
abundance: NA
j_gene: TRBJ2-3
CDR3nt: TGCGCCAGCAGCTTCGGACTAGCTGGGGCAGATACGCAGTATTTT
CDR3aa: CASSFGLAGADTQYF

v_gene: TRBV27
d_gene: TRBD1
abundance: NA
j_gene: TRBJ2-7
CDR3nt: TGTGCCAGCAGTTTAACGACAGGGGCCTACGAGCAGTACTTC
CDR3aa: CASSLTTGAYEQYF

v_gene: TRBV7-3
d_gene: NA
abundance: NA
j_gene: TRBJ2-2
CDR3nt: TGTGCCAGCAGCTTAACGGGGACAAGTCACGGGGAGCTGTTTTTT
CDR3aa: CASSLTGTSHGELFF

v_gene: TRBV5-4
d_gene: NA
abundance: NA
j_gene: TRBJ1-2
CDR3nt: TGTGCCAGCAGCGAGGACAACTATGGCTACACCTTC
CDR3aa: CASSEDNYGYTF

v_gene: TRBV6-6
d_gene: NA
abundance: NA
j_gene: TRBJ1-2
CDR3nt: TGTGCCAGCAGTTACTCCGGGGGCGACTATGGCTACACCTTC
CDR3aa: CASSYSGGDYGYTF

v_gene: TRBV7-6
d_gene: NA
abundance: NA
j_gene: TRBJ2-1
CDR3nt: TGTGCCAGCAGCCTCGGGAGTCGGGTGTCCTACAATGAGCAGTTCTTC
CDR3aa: CASSLGSRVSYNEQFF

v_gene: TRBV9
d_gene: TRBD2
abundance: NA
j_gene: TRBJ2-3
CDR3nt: TGTGCCAGCAGCGTAGCTGGCGGGAGGGCCACAGATACGCAGTATTTT
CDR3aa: CASSVAGGRATDTQYF